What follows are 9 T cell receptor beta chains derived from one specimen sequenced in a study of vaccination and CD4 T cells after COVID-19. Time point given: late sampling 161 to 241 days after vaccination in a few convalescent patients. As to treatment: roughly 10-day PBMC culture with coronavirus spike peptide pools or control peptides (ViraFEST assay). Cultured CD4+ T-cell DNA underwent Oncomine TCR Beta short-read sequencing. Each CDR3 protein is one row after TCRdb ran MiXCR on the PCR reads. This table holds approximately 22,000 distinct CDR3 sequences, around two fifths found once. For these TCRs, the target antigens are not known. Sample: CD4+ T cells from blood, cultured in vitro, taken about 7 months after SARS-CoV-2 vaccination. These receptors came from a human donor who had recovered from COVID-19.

This CDR3 reads CSATPDSYSGNTIYF. In DNA form, the CDR3 reads TGCAGTGCAACGCCGGACAGCTACTCTGGAAACACCATATATTTT. This chain uses TRBV20-1 with TRBJ1-3, with D tentatively TRBD1 (6 bases). This CDR3 contains 15 residues. The germline V and J ends were trimmed by 6 bases and 0 bases, with 15 bases remaining between them. Germline V gene data show CDR1 as DFQATT and CDR2 as SNEGSKA (reference sequence).

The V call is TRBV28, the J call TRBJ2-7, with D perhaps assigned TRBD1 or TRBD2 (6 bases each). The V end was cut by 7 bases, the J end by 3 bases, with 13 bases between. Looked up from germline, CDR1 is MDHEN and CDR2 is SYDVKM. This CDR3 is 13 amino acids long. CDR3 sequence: CASNRGGHYEQYF. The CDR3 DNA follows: TGTGCCAGCAACCGAGGGGGGCACTACGAGCAGTACTTC.

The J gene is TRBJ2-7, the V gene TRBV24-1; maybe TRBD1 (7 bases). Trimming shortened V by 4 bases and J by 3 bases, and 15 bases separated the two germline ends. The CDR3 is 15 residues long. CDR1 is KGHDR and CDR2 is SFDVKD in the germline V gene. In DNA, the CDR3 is TGTGCCACCAGTGACCCCAGGGGGGAAGGCTACGAGCAGTACTTC. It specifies CATSDPRGEGYEQYF.

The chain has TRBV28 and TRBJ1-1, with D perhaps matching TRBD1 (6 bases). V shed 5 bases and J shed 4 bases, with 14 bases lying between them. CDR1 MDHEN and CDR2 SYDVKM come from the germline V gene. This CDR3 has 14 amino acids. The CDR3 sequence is CASSQGGAGTEAFF. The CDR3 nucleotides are TGTGCCAGCAGTCAAGGGGGTGCGGGCACTGAAGCTTTCTTT.

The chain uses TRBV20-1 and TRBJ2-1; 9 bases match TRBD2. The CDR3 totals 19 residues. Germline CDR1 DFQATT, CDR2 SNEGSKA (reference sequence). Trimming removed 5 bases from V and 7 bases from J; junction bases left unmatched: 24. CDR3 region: CSAYREGLAGGLMNNEQFF. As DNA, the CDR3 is TGCAGTGCTTACCGAGAGGGACTAGCAGGAGGGCTGATGAATAATGAGCAGTTCTTC.

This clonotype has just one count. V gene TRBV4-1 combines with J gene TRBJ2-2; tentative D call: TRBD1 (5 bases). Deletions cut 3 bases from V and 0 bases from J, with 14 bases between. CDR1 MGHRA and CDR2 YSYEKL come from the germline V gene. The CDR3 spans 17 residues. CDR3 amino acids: CASSQVGVLPNTGELFF. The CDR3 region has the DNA TGCGCCAGCAGCCAGGTAGGGGTGCTGCCGAACACCGGGGAGCTGTTTTTT.

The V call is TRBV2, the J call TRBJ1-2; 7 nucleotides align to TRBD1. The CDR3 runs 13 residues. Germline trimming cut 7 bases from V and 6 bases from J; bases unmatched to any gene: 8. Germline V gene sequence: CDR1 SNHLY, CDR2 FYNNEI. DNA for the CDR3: TGTGCCAGCACCACAACCAGGGGGGATGGCTACACCTTC. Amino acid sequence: CASTTTRGDGYTF.

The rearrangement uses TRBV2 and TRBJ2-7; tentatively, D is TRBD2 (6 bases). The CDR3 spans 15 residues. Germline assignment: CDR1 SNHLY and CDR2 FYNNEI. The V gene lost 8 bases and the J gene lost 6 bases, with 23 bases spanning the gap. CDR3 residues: CASGLNPGLALEQYF. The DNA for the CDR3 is TGTGCCAGCGGGCTGAACCCGGGACTCGCCCTCGAGCAGTACTTC.

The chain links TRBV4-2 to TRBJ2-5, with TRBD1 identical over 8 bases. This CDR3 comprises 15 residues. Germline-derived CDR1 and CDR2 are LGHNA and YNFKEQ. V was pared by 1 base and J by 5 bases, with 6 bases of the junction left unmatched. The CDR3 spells CASSQVGQGAETQYF. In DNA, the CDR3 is TGTGCCAGCAGCCAAGTCGGTCAGGGGGCCGAGACCCAGTACTTC.